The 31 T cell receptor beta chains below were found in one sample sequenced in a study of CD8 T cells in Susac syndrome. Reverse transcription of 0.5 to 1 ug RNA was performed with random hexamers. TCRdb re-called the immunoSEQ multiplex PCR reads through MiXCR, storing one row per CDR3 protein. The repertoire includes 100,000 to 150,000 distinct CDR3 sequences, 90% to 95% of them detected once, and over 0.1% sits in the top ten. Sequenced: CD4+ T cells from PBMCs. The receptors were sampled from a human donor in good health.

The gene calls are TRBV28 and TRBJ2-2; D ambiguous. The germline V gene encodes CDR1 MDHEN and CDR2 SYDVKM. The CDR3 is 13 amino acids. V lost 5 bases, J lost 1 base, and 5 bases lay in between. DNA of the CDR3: TGTGCCAGCAGTATCCAGAACACCGGGGAGCTGTTTTTT. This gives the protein CASSIQNTGELFF.

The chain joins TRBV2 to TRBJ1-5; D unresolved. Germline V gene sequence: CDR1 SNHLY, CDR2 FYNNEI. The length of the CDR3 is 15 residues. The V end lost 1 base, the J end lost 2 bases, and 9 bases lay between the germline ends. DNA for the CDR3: TGTGCCAGCAGTGAAGGGGGAATCGGCAATCAGCCCCAGCATTTT. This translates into CASSEGGIGNQPQHF.

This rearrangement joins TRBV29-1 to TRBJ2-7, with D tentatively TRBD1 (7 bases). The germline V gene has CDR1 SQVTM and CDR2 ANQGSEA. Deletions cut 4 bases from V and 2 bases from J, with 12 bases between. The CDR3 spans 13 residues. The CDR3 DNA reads TGCAGCGTTGCCAGGGGGGAGCCCTACGAGCAGTACTTC. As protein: CSVARGEPYEQYF.

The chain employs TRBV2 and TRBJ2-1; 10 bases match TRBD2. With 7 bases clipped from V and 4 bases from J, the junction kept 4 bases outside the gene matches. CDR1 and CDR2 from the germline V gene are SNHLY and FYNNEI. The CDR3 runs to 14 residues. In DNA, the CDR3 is TGTGCCAGCAAGTTGACTAGCGGGTACAATGAGCAGTTCTTC. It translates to CASKLTSGYNEQFF.

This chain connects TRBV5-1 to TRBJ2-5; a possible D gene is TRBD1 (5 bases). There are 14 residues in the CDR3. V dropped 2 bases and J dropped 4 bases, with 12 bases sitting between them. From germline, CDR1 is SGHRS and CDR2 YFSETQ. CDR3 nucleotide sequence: TGCGCCAGCAGCTTCGGAAGGGGAAGAGAGACCCAGTACTTC. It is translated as CASSFGRGRETQYF.

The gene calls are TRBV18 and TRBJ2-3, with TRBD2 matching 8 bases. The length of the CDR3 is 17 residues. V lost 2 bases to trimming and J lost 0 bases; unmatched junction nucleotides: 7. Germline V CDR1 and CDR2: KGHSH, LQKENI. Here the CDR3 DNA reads TGTGCCAGCTCACCAAGCAGGACTAGCAGAAGCACAGATACGCAGTATTTT. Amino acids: CASSPSRTSRSTDTQYF.

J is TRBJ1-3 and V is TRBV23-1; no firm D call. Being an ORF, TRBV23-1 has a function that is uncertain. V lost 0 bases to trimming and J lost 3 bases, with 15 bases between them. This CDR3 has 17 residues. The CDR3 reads CASSQSLPAPHGNTIYF. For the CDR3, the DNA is TGCGCCAGCAGTCAATCGCTTCCGGCACCTCATGGAAACACCATATATTTT.

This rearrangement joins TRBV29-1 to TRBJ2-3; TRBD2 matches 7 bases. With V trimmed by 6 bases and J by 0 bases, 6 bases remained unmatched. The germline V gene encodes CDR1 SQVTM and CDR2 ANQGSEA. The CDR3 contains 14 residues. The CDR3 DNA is TGCAGCGTGGCGGGAGCGGGGAGCACAGATACGCAGTATTTT. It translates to CSVAGAGSTDTQYF.

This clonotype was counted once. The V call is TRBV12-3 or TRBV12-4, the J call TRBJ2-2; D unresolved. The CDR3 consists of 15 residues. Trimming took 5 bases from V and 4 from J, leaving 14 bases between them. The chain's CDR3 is CASSLGLGGTGELFF. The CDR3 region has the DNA TGTGCCAGCAGTCTCGGGCTTGGCGGCACCGGGGAGCTGTTTTTT.

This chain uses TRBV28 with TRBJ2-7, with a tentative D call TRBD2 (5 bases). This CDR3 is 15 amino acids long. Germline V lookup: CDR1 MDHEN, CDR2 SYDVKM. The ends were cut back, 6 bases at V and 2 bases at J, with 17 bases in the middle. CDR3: CASRQDYRDTYEQYF. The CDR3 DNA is TGTGCCAGCAGACAAGACTACCGAGATACCTACGAGCAGTACTTC.

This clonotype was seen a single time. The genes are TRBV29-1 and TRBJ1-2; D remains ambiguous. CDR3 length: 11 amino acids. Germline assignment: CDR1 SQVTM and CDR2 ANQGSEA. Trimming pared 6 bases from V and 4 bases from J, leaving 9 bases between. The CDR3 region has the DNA TGCAGCGTCCTCTCCGCCTATGGCTACACCTTC. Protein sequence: CSVLSAYGYTF.

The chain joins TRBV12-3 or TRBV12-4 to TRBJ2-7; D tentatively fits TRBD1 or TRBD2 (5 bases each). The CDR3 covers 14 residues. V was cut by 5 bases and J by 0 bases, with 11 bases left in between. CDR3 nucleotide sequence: TGTGCCAGCAGTCTTGGGGGAGTCTCCTACGAGCAGTACTTC. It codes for CASSLGGVSYEQYF.

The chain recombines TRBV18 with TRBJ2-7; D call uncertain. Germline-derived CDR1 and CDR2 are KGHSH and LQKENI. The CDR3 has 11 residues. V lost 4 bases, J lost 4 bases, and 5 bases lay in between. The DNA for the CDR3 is TGTGCCAGCTCACTGAATTACGAGCAGTACTTC. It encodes CASSLNYEQYF.

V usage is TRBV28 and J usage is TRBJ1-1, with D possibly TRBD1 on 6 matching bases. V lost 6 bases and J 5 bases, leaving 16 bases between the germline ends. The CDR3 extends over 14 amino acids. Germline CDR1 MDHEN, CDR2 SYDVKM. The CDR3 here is CASRTQGFKTEAFF. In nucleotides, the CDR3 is TGTGCCAGCAGAACTCAGGGGTTTAAGACTGAAGCTTTCTTT.

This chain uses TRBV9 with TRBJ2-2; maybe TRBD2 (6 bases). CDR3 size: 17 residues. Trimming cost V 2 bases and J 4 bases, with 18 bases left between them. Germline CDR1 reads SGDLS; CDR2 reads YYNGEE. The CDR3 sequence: CASSVGVSGWGTGELFF. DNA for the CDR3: TGTGCCAGCAGCGTCGGAGTTAGCGGTTGGGGCACCGGGGAGCTGTTTTTT.

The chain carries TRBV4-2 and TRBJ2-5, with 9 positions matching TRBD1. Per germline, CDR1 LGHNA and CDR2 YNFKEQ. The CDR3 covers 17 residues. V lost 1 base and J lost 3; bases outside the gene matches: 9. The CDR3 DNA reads TGTGCCAGCAGCCAAGGGACTGAACAGGGGGCGGAAGAGACCCAGTACTTC. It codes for CASSQGTEQGAEETQYF.

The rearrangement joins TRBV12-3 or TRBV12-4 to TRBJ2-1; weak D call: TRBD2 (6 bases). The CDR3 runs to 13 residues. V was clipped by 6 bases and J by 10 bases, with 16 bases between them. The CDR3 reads CASRTTGLTEQFF. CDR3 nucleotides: TGTGCCAGCAGGACCACGGGACTCACCGAGCAGTTCTTC.

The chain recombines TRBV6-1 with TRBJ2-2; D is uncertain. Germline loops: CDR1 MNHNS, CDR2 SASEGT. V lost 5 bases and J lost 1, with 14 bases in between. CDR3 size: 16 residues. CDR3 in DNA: TGTGCCAGCAGTACCCGGGCGGAGCGGAACACCGGGGAGCTGTTTTTT. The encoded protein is CASSTRAERNTGELFF.

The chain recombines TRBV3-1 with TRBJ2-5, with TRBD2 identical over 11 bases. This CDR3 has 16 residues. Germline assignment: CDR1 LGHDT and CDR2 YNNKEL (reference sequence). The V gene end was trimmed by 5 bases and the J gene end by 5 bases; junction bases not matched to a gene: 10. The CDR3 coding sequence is TGTGCCAGCAGCATTACCACTAGCGGGAGAAGGGAGACCCAGTACTTC. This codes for CASSITTSGRRETQYF.

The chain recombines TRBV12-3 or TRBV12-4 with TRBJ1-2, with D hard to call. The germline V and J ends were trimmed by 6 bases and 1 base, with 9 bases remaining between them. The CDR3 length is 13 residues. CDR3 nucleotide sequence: TGTGCCAGCAGCCTGGCCGATAACTATGGCTACACCTTC. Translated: CASSLADNYGYTF.

The CDR3 is CASSLAMNTEAFF. CDR3 nucleotides: TGTGCCAGCAGCTTAGCAATGAACACTGAAGCTTTCTTT. V and J are TRBV7-9 and TRBJ1-1; unclear D gene. Germline V gene data show CDR1 as SEHNR and CDR2 as FQNEAQ (reference sequence). Trimming stripped 0 bases from V and 0 bases from J, with 2 bases between. The CDR3 is made up of 13 amino acids.

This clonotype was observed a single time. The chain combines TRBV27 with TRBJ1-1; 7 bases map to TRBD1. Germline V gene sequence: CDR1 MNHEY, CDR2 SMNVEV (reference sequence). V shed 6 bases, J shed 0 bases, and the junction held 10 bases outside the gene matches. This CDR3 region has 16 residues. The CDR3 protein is CASSSDPDRVNTEAFF. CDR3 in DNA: TGTGCCAGCAGCTCCGACCCCGACAGGGTGAACACTGAAGCTTTCTTT.

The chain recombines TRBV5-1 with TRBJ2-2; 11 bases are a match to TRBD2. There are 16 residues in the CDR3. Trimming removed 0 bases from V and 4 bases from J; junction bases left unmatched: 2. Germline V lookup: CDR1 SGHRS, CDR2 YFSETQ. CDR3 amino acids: CASSLGLAGTTGELFF. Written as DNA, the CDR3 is TGCGCCAGCAGCTTGGGACTAGCGGGAACCACCGGGGAGCTGTTTTTT.

The CDR3 DNA is TGTGCCAGCAGCTTAGTCTTGAATGAGCAGTTCTTC. It translates to CASSLVLNEQFF. The chain has TRBV7-9 and TRBJ2-1; no definite D call. Trimming took off 1 base at V and 7 bases at J, with 5 bases between the two ends. Germline V gene sequence: CDR1 SEHNR, CDR2 FQNEAQ (reference sequence). This CDR3 has 12 amino acids.

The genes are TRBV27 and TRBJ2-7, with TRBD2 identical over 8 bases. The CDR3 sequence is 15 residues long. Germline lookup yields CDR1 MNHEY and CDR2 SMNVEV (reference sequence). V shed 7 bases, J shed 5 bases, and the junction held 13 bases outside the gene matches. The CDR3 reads CASKRVAGNENEQYF. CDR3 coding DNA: TGTGCCAGCAAGAGGGTAGCGGGAAATGAAAACGAGCAGTACTTC.

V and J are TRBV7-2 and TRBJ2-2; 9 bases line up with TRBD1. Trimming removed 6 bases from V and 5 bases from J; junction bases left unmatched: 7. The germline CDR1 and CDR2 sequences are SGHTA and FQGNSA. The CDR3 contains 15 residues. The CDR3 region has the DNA TGTGCCAGCAGATCCGGGACAGGGCGGACCGGGGAGCTGTTTTTT. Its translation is CASRSGTGRTGELFF.

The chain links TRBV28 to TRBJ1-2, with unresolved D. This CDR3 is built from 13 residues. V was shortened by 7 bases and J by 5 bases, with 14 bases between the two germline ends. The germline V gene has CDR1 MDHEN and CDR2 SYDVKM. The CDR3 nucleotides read TGTGCCAGCAACCAGTATAGAGGGTATGGCTACACCTTC. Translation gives CASNQYRGYGYTF.

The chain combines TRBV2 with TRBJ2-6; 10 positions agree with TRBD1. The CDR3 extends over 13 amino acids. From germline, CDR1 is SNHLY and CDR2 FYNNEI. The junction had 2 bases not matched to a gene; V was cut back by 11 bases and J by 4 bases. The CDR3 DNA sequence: TGTGCCGGGACAGGGGAAGGGGCCAACGTCCTGACTTTC. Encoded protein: CAGTGEGANVLTF.

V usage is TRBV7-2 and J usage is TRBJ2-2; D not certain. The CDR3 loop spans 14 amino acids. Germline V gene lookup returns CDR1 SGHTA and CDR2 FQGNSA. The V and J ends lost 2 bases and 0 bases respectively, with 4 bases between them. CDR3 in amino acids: CASSLRSNTGELFF. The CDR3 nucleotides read TGTGCCAGCAGCTTAAGATCGAACACCGGGGAGCTGTTTTTT. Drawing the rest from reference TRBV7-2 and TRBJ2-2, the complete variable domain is GAGVSQSPSNKVTEKGKDVELRCDPISGHTALYWYRQSLGQGLEFLIYFQGNSAPDKSGLPSDRFSAERTGGSVSTLTIQRTQQEDSAVYLCASSLRSNTGELFFGEGSRLTVL.

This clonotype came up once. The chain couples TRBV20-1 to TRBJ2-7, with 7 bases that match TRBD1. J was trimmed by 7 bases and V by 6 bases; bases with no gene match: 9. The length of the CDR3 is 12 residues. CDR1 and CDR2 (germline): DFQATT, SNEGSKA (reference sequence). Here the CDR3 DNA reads TGCAGTGCAGAAGACAGGGCTGGTGAGCAGTACTTC. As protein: CSAEDRAGEQYF.

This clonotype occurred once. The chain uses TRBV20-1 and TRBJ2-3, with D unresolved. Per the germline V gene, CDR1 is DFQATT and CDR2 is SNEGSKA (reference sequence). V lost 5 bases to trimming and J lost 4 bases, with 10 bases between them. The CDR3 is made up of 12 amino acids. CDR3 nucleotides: TGCAGTGCTCCCCAAGGTCCAGATACGCAGTATTTT. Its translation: CSAPQGPDTQYF.